This is a list of T cell receptor beta chains from one sample in a study of Tregs in tolerant kidney transplant recipients. Libraries were prepared by immunoSEQ multiplex PCR; TCRdb keeps only in-frame clonotypes and omits some of them. Of roughly 64,000 clones in the sample, nearly 98% are singletons; the top ten hold 0.34%. The sequenced sample was Tregs from blood, obtained before the transplant. Receptors were obtained from a human donor who received a combined kidney and bone marrow transplant. Both conserved end residues are part of each CDR3. The order of the fields is clone size, CDR3 length, J gene, D gene, V gene, CDR3 protein, CDR3 DNA. A D gene is named only where the DNA matches it firmly. Not every row has a clone size; where given, it reads once, few, many or a size class.

size: .
length: 13
J: TRBJ2-3
D: TRBD1
V: TRBV5-1
CDR3: CASSGQGADTQYF
DNA: TGCGCCAGCAGCGGTCAGGGGGCGGATACGCAGTATTTT

size: .
length: 18
J: TRBJ2-1
D: TRBD2
V: TRBV29-1
CDR3: CSVGGTREREGLYNEQFF
DNA: TGCAGCGTTGGGGGGACCCGGGAGCGGGAGGGCCTGTACAATGAGCAGTTCTTC

size: .
length: 14
J: TRBJ1-2
D: .
V: TRBV9
CDR3: CASSVEGHAYGYTF
DNA: TGTGCCAGCAGCGTAGAGGGGCACGCCTATGGCTACACCTTC

size: .
length: 15
J: TRBJ2-3
D: TRBD1
V: TRBV18
CDR3: CASSPGTGGSDTQYF
DNA: TGTGCCAGCTCACCAGGGACAGGGGGTTCAGATACGCAGTATTTT

size: .
length: 16
J: TRBJ1-1
D: .
V: TRBV5-1
CDR3: CASSLIASGENTEAFF
DNA: TGCGCCAGCAGCTTGATTGCCTCAGGGGAGAACACTGAAGCTTTCTTT

size: .
length: 12
J: TRBJ2-3
D: .
V: TRBV30
CDR3: CAWRESADTQYF
DNA: TGTGCCTGGCGGGAGTCAGCAGATACGCAGTATTTT

size: .
length: 15
J: TRBJ2-5
D: TRBD1
V: TRBV27
CDR3: CASRVQGQGWETQYF
DNA: TGTGCCAGCAGAGTACAGGGACAGGGGTGGGAGACCCAGTACTTC

size: .
length: 15
J: TRBJ1-3
D: .
V: TRBV5-1
CDR3: CASSSGGQPGNTIYF
DNA: TGCGCCAGCAGCTCGGGGGGGCAGCCTGGAAACACCATATATTTT

size: .
length: 13
J: TRBJ1-2
D: .
V: TRBV18
CDR3: CASSPGRAGSYTF
DNA: TGTGCCAGCTCTCCAGGGCGGGCAGGTAGCTACACCTTC

size: .
length: 14
J: TRBJ1-2
D: .
V: TRBV27
CDR3: CASSLTGARDGYTF
DNA: TGTGCCAGCAGTCTTACAGGTGCAAGGGATGGCTACACCTTC

size: .
length: 12
J: TRBJ2-5
D: .
V: TRBV2
CDR3: CASSWTEETQYF
DNA: TGTGCCAGCAGTTGGACAGAAGAGACCCAGTACTTC

size: .
length: 15
J: TRBJ2-3
D: .
V: TRBV7-3
CDR3: CASSPGELMSDTQYF
DNA: TGTGCCAGCAGCCCAGGGGAACTGATGTCAGATACGCAGTATTTT

size: .
length: 17
J: TRBJ1-2
D: .
V: TRBV18
CDR3: CASSPRGLQLTNYGYTF
DNA: TGTGCCAGCTCACCTAGGGGTCTTCAACTTACTAACTATGGCTACACCTTC

size: .
length: 13
J: TRBJ2-7
D: TRBD2
V: TRBV19
CDR3: CASSGLAGEEQYF
DNA: TGTGCCAGTAGTGGACTAGCGGGAGAAGAGCAGTACTTC

size: .
length: 17
J: TRBJ2-2
D: TRBD1
V: TRBV6-1
CDR3: CASSVAMTGGNTGELFF
DNA: TGTGCCAGCAGTGTGGCGATGACAGGGGGGAACACCGGGGAGCTGTTTTTT

size: .
length: 16
J: TRBJ1-4
D: .
V: TRBV4-1
CDR3: CASSRTGTSPNEKLFF
DNA: TGCGCCAGCAGCCGGACCGGGACATCGCCTAATGAAAAACTGTTTTTT

size: once
length: 13
J: TRBJ2-4
D: .
V: TRBV29-1
CDR3: CSVELAGRNIQYF
DNA: TGCAGCGTTGAATTGGCGGGAAGGAACATTCAGTACTTC

size: .
length: 16
J: TRBJ2-5
D: TRBD2
V: TRBV18
CDR3: CASSPRASGSMETQYF
DNA: TGTGCCAGCTCACCAAGGGCTAGCGGGAGTATGGAGACCCAGTACTTC

size: once
length: 15
J: TRBJ1-1
D: TRBD1
V: TRBV10-3
CDR3: CAISAAGTANTEAFF
DNA: TGTGCCATCAGTGCGGCCGGGACAGCGAACACTGAAGCTTTCTTT

size: .
length: 12
J: TRBJ2-5
D: .
V: TRBV18
CDR3: CASSSRSETQYF
DNA: TGTGCCAGCTCATCGAGATCAGAGACCCAGTACTTC

size: .
length: 15
J: TRBJ2-1
D: TRBD1
V: TRBV7-2
CDR3: CASSLARQGYNEQFF
DNA: TGTGCCAGCAGCTTAGCTAGACAGGGGTACAATGAGCAGTTCTTC

size: .
length: 11
J: TRBJ2-1
D: .
V: TRBV20-1
CDR3: CSAKGGNRQFF
DNA: TGCAGTGCAAAAGGCGGCAATCGGCAGTTCTTC

size: .
length: 19
J: TRBJ1-1
D: TRBD1
V: TRBV4-1
CDR3: CASSQELRGLRDRGTEAFF
DNA: TGCGCCAGCAGCCAAGAATTGAGGGGGCTACGGGACAGGGGGACTGAAGCTTTCTTT

size: .
length: 13
J: TRBJ1-3
D: .
V: TRBV7-8
CDR3: CASSPRAGNTIYF
DNA: TGTGCCAGCAGTCCCAGGGCTGGAAACACCATATATTTT

size: .
length: 18
J: TRBJ1-3
D: TRBD1
V: TRBV7-2
CDR3: CASSSRGFGGGSGNTIYF
DNA: TGTGCCAGCAGCTCCAGGGGGTTTGGGGGCGGCTCTGGAAACACCATATATTTT

size: .
length: 14
J: TRBJ2-7
D: .
V: TRBV5-6
CDR3: CASSLRGAGYEQYF
DNA: TGTGCCAGCAGCTTGCGGGGGGCGGGATACGAGCAGTACTTC

size: once
length: 13
J: TRBJ1-5
D: .
V: TRBV19
CDR3: CASSRTDYQPQHF
DNA: TGTGCCAGTAGTCGGACAGACTATCAGCCCCAGCATTTT

size: few
length: 17
J: TRBJ2-7
D: TRBD2
V: TRBV19
CDR3: CASSMGPGLADITEQYF
DNA: TGTGCCAGTAGTATGGGCCCGGGACTAGCGGATATAACCGAGCAGTACTTC

size: .
length: 17
J: TRBJ2-7
D: .
V: TRBV7-9
CDR3: CASSLDPSRDKAYEQYF
DNA: TGTGCCAGCAGCTTAGACCCCTCCCGGGACAAAGCCTACGAGCAGTACTTC

size: .
length: 12
J: TRBJ2-5
D: .
V: TRBV6-1
CDR3: CASKGTGTPQYF
DNA: TGTGCCAGCAAGGGGACCGGGACACCCCAGTACTTC

size: .
length: 11
J: TRBJ1-2
D: .
V: TRBV7-9
CDR3: CASGSNYGYTF
DNA: TGTGCCAGCGGCAGTAACTATGGCTACACCTTC

size: .
length: 15
J: TRBJ2-7
D: .
V: TRBV9
CDR3: CASSANVGRRYEQYF
DNA: TGTGCCAGCAGCGCGAATGTAGGGAGACGGTACGAGCAGTACTTC

size: .
length: 11
J: TRBJ2-7
D: .
V: TRBV28
CDR3: CASSLQGRQYF
DNA: TGTGCCAGCAGTCTACAGGGTCGGCAGTACTTC

size: .
length: 16
J: TRBJ2-7
D: .
V: TRBV28
CDR3: CASSLPQLGTAYEQYF
DNA: TGTGCCAGCAGTTTACCACAGCTTGGAACCGCCTACGAGCAGTACTTC

size: .
length: 14
J: TRBJ2-7
D: .
V: TRBV11-2
CDR3: CASSHLAMNDEQYF
DNA: TGTGCCAGCAGCCACCTAGCCATGAACGACGAGCAGTACTTC

size: .
length: 11
J: TRBJ2-7
D: .
V: TRBV10-3
CDR3: CAIGQSYEQYF
DNA: TGTGCCATCGGACAGTCCTACGAGCAGTACTTC

size: .
length: 15
J: TRBJ2-1
D: TRBD1
V: TRBV25-1
CDR3: CASSVTGGSYNEQFF
DNA: TGTGCCAGCAGTGTAACAGGGGGCTCCTACAATGAGCAGTTCTTC

size: .
length: 15
J: TRBJ2-5
D: TRBD2
V: TRBV7-2
CDR3: CASSLSGGIGETQYF
DNA: TGTGCCAGCAGCTTAAGCGGGGGGATAGGCGAGACCCAGTACTTC

size: .
length: 13
J: TRBJ1-2
D: TRBD1
V: TRBV5-1
CDR3: CASSYDRGYGYTF
DNA: TGCGCCAGCAGCTATGACAGGGGTTATGGCTACACCTTC

size: .
length: 15
J: TRBJ1-6
D: .
V: TRBV4-1
CDR3: CASRPLLGLNSPLHF
DNA: TGCGCCAGCAGGCCACTCTTGGGCCTCAATTCACCCCTCCACTTT

size: .
length: 13
J: TRBJ1-5
D: .
V: TRBV18
CDR3: CASSQRVVQPQHF
DNA: TGTGCCAGCTCGCAGAGGGTGGTTCAGCCCCAGCATTTT

size: .
length: 13
J: TRBJ1-2
D: .
V: TRBV27
CDR3: CASSLVFRGGYTF
DNA: TGTGCCAGCAGTTTAGTCTTCCGGGGAGGCTACACCTTC

size: .
length: 17
J: TRBJ2-2
D: TRBD2
V: TRBV27
CDR3: CASRRSGGSKGTGELFF
DNA: TGTGCCAGCAGGCGTAGCGGGGGGTCCAAGGGGACCGGGGAGCTGTTTTTT

size: .
length: 16
J: TRBJ1-2
D: TRBD1
V: TRBV6-7
CDR3: CASRPRDSWPDYGYTF
DNA: TGTGCCAGCAGGCCCCGGGACAGTTGGCCGGACTATGGCTACACCTTC

size: .
length: 15
J: TRBJ2-2
D: .
V: TRBV7-2
CDR3: CASSFPRGFTGELFF
DNA: TGTGCCAGCAGCTTCCCGCGGGGATTTACCGGGGAGCTGTTTTTT